This T cell receptor beta chain is from a study of cytomegalovirus exposure and HLA in healthy donors. For the study at large: The same platform as the roughly 670 first-cohort repertoires was used for the roughly 130 validation repertoires, a later analysis reported.

In germline, CDR1 is SQVTM, CDR2 ANQGSEA. The V end was cut by 4 bases, the J end by 7 bases, with 14 bases between. The CDR3 sequence is 13 residues long. About this clone itself: Its antigen is still unknown.

Broader study findings: Some public TCRs appeared in many individuals, while most sequences were rare. In vitro assays verified that a few CMV-associated chains recognized CMV antigens specifically.

Measured with immunoSEQ multiplex PCR; TCRdb has only the in-frame clones, and not every one. The sample holds a few hundred thousand clones; 75% to 90% are singletons and the top ten take roughly 0.83%. This chain uses TRBV29-1 with TRBJ2-4, with a weak D call TRBD1 (6 bases). The receptor was derived from a woman younger than 30 in good health and CMV-seronegative. The source material was PBMCs. CDR3 residues: CSVAKDSANIQYF. The CDR3 DNA sequence: TGCAGCGTTGCGAAGGACAGTGCTAACATTCAGTACTTC.